Sequencing of this T cell receptor (beta chain) was carried out in a study of chemoradiotherapy in HPV16-positive cancers. The wider study: Functional T-cell assays on two HPV16-positive patients' cells defined candidate HPV-specific clones and common TCR motifs. Study-level findings and limits: Candidate HPV-specific clones and E7-related TCR motifs grew in tumor during treatment. The functional HPV-specific definition rests on just a couple of HPV16-positive patients.

CDR1 SGHAT and CDR2 FQNNGV come from the germline V gene. This CDR3 has 14 amino acids. Trimming stripped 1 base from V and 9 bases from J, with 10 bases between. Over chemoradiotherapy, repertoires were sampled more than once. Regarding this clone: What it binds is unknown.

Clones were sequenced by immunoSEQ multiplex PCR, and TCRdb holds only the in-frame ones, with some missing. The data contain 10,000 to 11,000 clones, approximately 70% of them singletons. The chain couples TRBV11-2 to TRBJ1-6; D perhaps matches TRBD1 (5 bases). This clonotype originated in a human donor with HPV-associated anogenital cancer. Sampling was done from a patient who underwent chemoradiotherapy. As DNA, the CDR3 is TGTGCCAGCAGCTTAGGAGGGGCGGGTTCACCCCTCCACTTT. This sequence encodes CASSLGGAGSPLHF.